The sequence of this T cell receptor beta chain was determined in a study of monozygotic twins with inflammatory bowel disease. The study, taken as a whole, reports: Researchers were unable to tell different T cell subtypes apart. Variability in patient repertoires may have come partly from differing immunosuppressive treatments.

About this clonotype itself: Its antigen is undetermined.

Added by template switching were UMIs that each held a 6-nucleotide sample barcode. TCRdb reprocessed the 5' RACE reads, with one entry per CDR3 protein and no DNA. There are 95,000 to 110,000 distinct CDR3 sequences in the sample, with 1.9% held by the top ten. This clonotype originated in a human donor with ulcerative colitis or Crohn's disease, or a healthy co-twin of an affected twin (not recorded which). Source material: blood.

The CDR3 loop reads CAISERTGIETQYF. V usage is TRBV10-3 and J usage is TRBJ2-5; the TCRdb D gene call, TRBD1, has no DNA to confirm it. Per germline, CDR1 ENHRY and CDR2 SYGVKD. The CDR3 is made up of 14 amino acids.